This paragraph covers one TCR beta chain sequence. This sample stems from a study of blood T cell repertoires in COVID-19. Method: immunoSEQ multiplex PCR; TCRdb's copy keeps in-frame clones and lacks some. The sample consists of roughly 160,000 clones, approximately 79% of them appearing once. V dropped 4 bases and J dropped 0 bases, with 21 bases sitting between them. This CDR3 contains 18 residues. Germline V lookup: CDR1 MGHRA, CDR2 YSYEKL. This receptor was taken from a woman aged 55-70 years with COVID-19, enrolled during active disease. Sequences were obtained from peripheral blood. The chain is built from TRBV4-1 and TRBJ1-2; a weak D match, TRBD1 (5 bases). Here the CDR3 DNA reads TGCGCCAGCAGCCCTTCTCGAAGCGGGGGAGCACCTAACTATGGCTACACCTTC. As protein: CASSPSRSGGAPNYGYTF.